This entry is about one TCR beta chain. The CDR3 is 14 amino acids. Trimming took 7 bases from V and 1 from J, leaving 13 bases between them. The germline V gene has CDR1 LGHDT and CDR2 YNNKEL (reference sequence). The data were obtained in a study of patients and donors after allogeneic stem cell transplantation. Using its own MiXCR run on the RT-PCR reads, TCRdb lists one record per CDR3 protein. Here the sample spans roughly 880,000 distinct CDR3 sequences, about 20% being singletons. Material for sequencing was blood, either unsorted or a sorted T cell fraction (not recorded which). The source is a human donor who was either an allogeneic HSCT recipient or a stem cell or donor lymphocyte infusion donor (not recorded which). It is not recorded whose cells these are; they may come from a transplant donor. The rearrangement links TRBV3-1 to TRBJ1-2, with D possibly being TRBD1 (5 bases). The CDR3 sequence is CASTPLGGNYGYTF. The CDR3 region has the DNA TGTGCCAGCACTCCTCTCGGGGGTAACTATGGCTACACCTTC. Looking up the rest from reference TRBV3-1 and TRBJ1-2 gives the full variable domain: DTAVSQTPKYLVTQMGNDKSIKCEQNLGHDTMYWYKQDSKKFLKIMFSYNNKELIINETVPNRFSPKSPDKAHLNLHINSLELGDSAVYFCASTPLGGNYGYTFGSGTRLTVV.